The clone carrying this T cell receptor (beta chain) was observed a single time. The antigen is unknown. Here immunoSEQ multiplex PCR was the method, and the copy in TCRdb shows in-frame clones only, minus some. The sample has some 110,000 clones, 85% to 90% seen once. These data are taken from a study of T cell responses to AZD1222 COVID-19 vaccine. On the study more broadly: Analysis merged second doses at about 4 or about 12 weeks. The study's findings and limits: Repertoire collection took place solely once the T cell response had peaked. Donor demographics were predominantly white British with a female majority; clonal diversity may be underestimated. Vaccination with two AZD1222 doses was followed by a rise in Spike-specific TCR breadth and depth.

Germline V gives CDR1 KGHSH, CDR2 LQKENI. There are 14 residues in the CDR3. V lost 2 bases and J 2 bases, leaving 9 bases between the germline ends. The sequence derives from an adult in good health. The chain couples TRBV18 to TRBJ1-2; TRBD1 is a possible D gene (6 bases). Here the sequenced sample was peripheral blood, taken on day 0 of AZD1222 vaccination. The CDR3 DNA reads as TGTGCCAGCTCACCAAGACAGGAGAACTATGGCTACACCTTC. Protein product: CASSPRQENYGYTF.